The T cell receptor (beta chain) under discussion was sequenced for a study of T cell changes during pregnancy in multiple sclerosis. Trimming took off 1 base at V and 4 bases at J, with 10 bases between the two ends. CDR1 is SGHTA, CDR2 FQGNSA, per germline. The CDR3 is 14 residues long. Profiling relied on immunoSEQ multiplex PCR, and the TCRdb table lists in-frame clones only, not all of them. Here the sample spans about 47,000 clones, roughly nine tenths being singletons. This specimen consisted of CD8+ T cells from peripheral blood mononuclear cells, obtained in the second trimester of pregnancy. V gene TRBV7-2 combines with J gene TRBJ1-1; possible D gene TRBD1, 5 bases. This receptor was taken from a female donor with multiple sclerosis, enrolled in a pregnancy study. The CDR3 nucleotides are TGTGCCAGCAGCTTAGGGGGGGGTAGCACTGAAGCTTTCTTT. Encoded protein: CASSLGGGSTEAFF.